The rows below give T cell receptor beta chains drawn from one sample of a study of cytomegalovirus exposure and HLA in healthy donors. This table comes from immunoSEQ multiplex PCR, and its TCRdb copy is limited to in-frame clones, with some not included. The specimen's table records approximately 110,000 clones. The sample was PBMCs. All receptors derive from a man aged 35-49 years in good health and CMV-seronegative. Each CDR3 is given with its conserved first and last residue. The D gene is left open where the match is weak.

TRBV5-4,TRBJ2-2,-,TGTGCCAGCCGGAGGGCCACCGGGGAGCTGTTTTTT,CASRRATGELFF
TRBV5-1,TRBJ2-7,-,TGCGCCAGCAGCTTGTCCGGTAGAAACTACGAGCAGTACTTC,CASSLSGRNYEQYF
TRBV11-2,TRBJ2-7,-,TGTGCCAGCAGGGCCCCCGGCCTCGGGTACGAGCAGTACTTC,CASRAPGLGYEQYF
TRBV5-4,TRBJ2-7,TRBD1,TGTGCCAGCAGCTGGGACAGAAACTACGAGCAGTACTTC,CASSWDRNYEQYF
TRBV6-1,TRBJ2-3,-,TGTGCCAGCAGTCCCGGGACACCAAGCACAGATACGCAGTATTTT,CASSPGTPSTDTQYF
TRBV6-1,TRBJ2-1,TRBD2,TGTGCCAGCGACGGGGGGGCCGGGGGGTCCCATGAGCAGTTCTTC,CASDGGAGGSHEQFF
TRBV4-3,TRBJ2-1,TRBD2,TGCGCCAGCAGCCGGAACCTAGCGGGAGGGGGTAATGAGCAGTTCTTC,CASSRNLAGGGNEQFF
TRBV11-3,TRBJ1-1,-,TGTGCCAGCAGCTCATACCCCCGGGGGGGAAGGACTGAAGCTTTCTTT,CASSSYPRGGRTEAFF
TRBV30,TRBJ2-7,TRBD1,TGTGCCTGGAGGGGGACAGGGGGAGGCGAGCAGTACTTC,CAWRGTGGGEQYF
TRBV9,TRBJ1-3,TRBD1,TGTGCCAGCAGCGGACAGGGTATGTCTGGAAACACCATATATTTT,CASSGQGMSGNTIYF
TRBV28,TRBJ1-1,-,TGTGCCAGCAGTTTAACGGGGGGTTACACTGAAGCTTTCTTT,CASSLTGGYTEAFF
TRBV7-2,TRBJ2-1,-,TGTGCCAGCAGCCGAATTGGGGCGGACAATGAGCAGTTCTTC,CASSRIGADNEQFF
TRBV29-1,TRBJ2-5,TRBD1,TGCAGCGTTGTAGGGACAGGGGGACGAGAGACCCAGTACTTC,CSVVGTGGRETQYF
TRBV11-3,TRBJ2-1,TRBD2,TGTGCCAGCAGCCCGAATCTAGCGGGAGGTTCCCATGAGCAGTTCTTC,CASSPNLAGGSHEQFF
TRBV6-1,TRBJ1-2,-,TGTGCCAGCAGTGGACACAGGGCCTCTAACTATGGCTACACCTTC,CASSGHRASNYGYTF